One T cell receptor (beta chain) is described in this entry. Its antigen is unidentified. Trimming took 5 bases from V and 6 from J; bases not matched to a gene: 6. Germline loops: CDR1 MNHNY, CDR2 SVGAGI (reference sequence). The CDR3 consists of 14 residues. Profiling relied on immunoSEQ multiplex PCR, and the TCRdb table lists in-frame clones only, not all of them. The sample carries over 450,000 clones, about nine tenths recorded once. This record comes from a study of Ad26.COV2.S vaccination and SARS-CoV-2 variants. Study overall: Sample donor was a member of the COV1001 Ad26.COV2.S trial arm.

General study points: Spike-specific CD8+ and CD4+ T cell responses reportedly showed substantial breadth after vaccination.

Treatment indicated: about 20 received Ad26.COV2.S at low or high dose, single or two shots; roughly 5 received placebo; per-sample allocation not given. The samples were gathered on day 63 after the first injection of vaccine or placebo. Spike of the Wuhan-strain SARS-CoV-2 was expressed by an Ad26 vector, which formed the vaccine. The chain has TRBV6-6 and TRBJ1-2; 10 positions agree with TRBD1. The source was peripheral blood, collected in a trial of Ad26.COV2.S vaccine versus placebo. The sequence derives from a person aged 18-65 years who received the Ad26.COV2.S COVID-19 vaccine or a placebo. The CDR3 sequence: CASSRGTGEDGYTF. The CDR3, as DNA: TGTGCCAGCAGTCGAGGGACAGGGGAAGATGGCTACACCTTC.